The 15 T cell receptor beta chains below all came from one sample that was sequenced in a study of molecular identifiers for immune sequencing clone quantification. TCRdb used MiXCR to reprocess the PCR reads, holding one entry per CDR3 protein. The sample comprises some 680,000 distinct CDR3 sequences, over 25% of which are singletons, and 0.7% to 0.95% rests with the top ten. The sequencing input was naive CD8+ T cells from blood, with Jurkat cell RNA spiked in. The subset is: FACS-sorted CD8+CD4-CCR7+CD45RA+ naive T cells. The receptors shown here come from a human donor in good health. Some libraries in this study had Jurkat cell RNA spiked in.

The CDR3 coding sequence is TGTGCCAGCAGCCAAGATCCGGACTACGAGCAGTACTTC. It codes for CASSQDPDYEQYF. The chain carries TRBV3-1 and TRBJ2-7; unclear D gene. Germline lookup yields CDR1 LGHDT and CDR2 YNNKEL (reference sequence). This CDR3 has 13 residues. V gave up 0 bases and J gave up 3 bases, with 6 bases separating them.

In this sample, this clonotype turned up a few times. The genes are TRBV28 and TRBJ2-3, with D perhaps being TRBD1 or TRBD2 (5 bases each). Germline values: CDR1 MDHEN, CDR2 SYDVKM. This CDR3 spans 14 amino acids. V gave up 1 base and J gave up 4 bases, with 9 bases separating them. The CDR3 nucleotides are TGTGCCAGCAGTTTATCAAGAGGGGCAGATACGCAGTATTTT. Its protein product is CASSLSRGADTQYF.

This clonotype was recorded at least ten times. This chain links TRBV4-3 with TRBJ2-7; D is possibly TRBD1 (5 bases). CDR3 length: 14 amino acids. Trimming removed 1 base at V and 4 bases at J, with 11 bases between. Germline CDR1 and CDR2: LGHNA and YSLEER. The CDR3 coding sequence is TGCGCCAGCAGCCAAGGGGCAGGGCCGTACGAGCAGTACTTC. This translates into CASSQGAGPYEQYF.

As for this clonotype: One junction end does not reproduce the germline sequence, and a read error may be involved. The rearrangement links TRBV5-1 to TRBJ2-2; tentatively, D is TRBD2 (5 bases). From germline, CDR1 is SGHRS and CDR2 YFSETQ. CDR3 size: 12 residues. The chain's CDR3 is CASSLGAGELLF. CDR3 DNA sequence: TGCGCCAGCAGCTTGGGGGCCGGGGAGCTGCTTTTT. The variable domain in full, completed from reference TRBV5-1 and TRBJ2-2, reads KAGVTQTPRYLIKTRGQQVTLSCSPISGHRSVSWYQQTPGQGLQFLFEYFSETQRNKGNFPGRFSGRQFSNSRSEMNVSTLELGDSALYLCASSLGAGELLFGEGSRLTVL.

The rearrangement uses TRBV19 and TRBJ2-7; TRBD2 aligns across 7 bases. J was trimmed by 2 bases and V by 10 bases; bases with no gene match: 14. The CDR3 runs 15 residues. The germline CDR1 and CDR2 sequences are LNHDA and SQIVND (reference sequence). CDR3 DNA sequence: TGTGCCACCTGCCCCAGCGGGGACTCAACCTACGAGCAGTACTTC. Translating it yields CATCPSGDSTYEQYF. Together with reference TRBV19 and TRBJ2-7, the CDR3 gives the full variable domain: DGGITQSPKYLFRKEGQNVTLSCEQNLNHDAMYWYRQDPGQGLRLIYYSQIVNDFQKGDIAEGYSVSREKKESFPLTVTSAQKNPTAFYLCATCPSGDSTYEQYFGPGTRLTVT.

This rearrangement joins TRBV6-1 to TRBJ1-5; 7 bases line up with TRBD1. The CDR3 has 14 amino acids. Germline CDR1 and CDR2: MNHNS and SASEGT. V lost 8 bases, J lost 0 bases, and 4 bases stayed unmatched. DNA of the CDR3: TGTGCCAGCCAGGGGGGCTATAGCAATCAGCCCCAGCATTTT. Translation: CASQGGYSNQPQHF.

This clonotype has a count of ten or more. V is TRBV4-3 and J is TRBJ2-7; TRBD1 or TRBD2 may be the D gene (6 bases each). This CDR3 is built from 15 residues. Trimming removed 0 bases from V and 4 bases from J, with 13 bases in between. Germline values: CDR1 LGHNA, CDR2 YSLEER. The CDR3 coding sequence is TGCGCCAGCAGCCAAGATCTTTGGGGGGCTTACGAGCAGTACTTC. Protein: CASSQDLWGAYEQYF.

Comment on this clonotype: At one of its ends the junction is not consistent with the germline gene, which may arise from a read error. The CDR3 spells CASSPMKGPPDTQCF. DNA of the CDR3: TGTGCCAGCAGCCCCATGAAAGGACCCCCAGATACCCAGTGTTTT. V usage is TRBV5-3 and J usage is TRBJ2-3; no clear D gene. TRBV5-3 is treated as an ORF (open reading frame) with a function not yet certain. CDR3 size: 15 residues.

This clonotype has a count of ten or more. The rearrangement uses TRBV15 and TRBJ2-7; D not resolved. Trimming removed 4 bases at V and 3 bases at J, with 7 bases between. The length of the CDR3 is 12 residues. Per the germline V gene, CDR1 is LNHNV and CDR2 is YYDKDF (reference sequence). The CDR3 nucleotides read TGTGCCACCAGCAAAATATACTACGAGCAGTACTTC. Protein product: CATSKIYYEQYF.

In its sample, this clonotype was seen a few times. The chain joins TRBV5-1 to TRBJ2-1; perhaps D is TRBD1 or TRBD2 (5 bases each). The CDR3 runs to 13 residues. V was clipped by 3 bases and J by 7 bases, with 11 bases between them. Germline V gives CDR1 SGHRS, CDR2 YFSETQ. As DNA, the CDR3 is TGCGCCAGCAGCTCGACCGGGGCGAATGAGCAGTTCTTC. As protein: CASSSTGANEQFF. Full variable domain (remainder filled in from reference TRBV5-1 and TRBJ2-1): KAGVTQTPRYLIKTRGQQVTLSCSPISGHRSVSWYQQTPGQGLQFLFEYFSETQRNKGNFPGRFSGRQFSNSRSEMNVSTLELGDSALYLCASSSTGANEQFFGPGTRLTVL.

The CDR3, as DNA: TGTGCCAGCAGTTGGGCGGGAGTCACAGATACGCAGTATTTT. It codes for CASSWAGVTDTQYF. The V and J genes are TRBV27 and TRBJ2-3; 7 bases match TRBD2. V trimming: 4 bases; J trimming: 2 bases; junction bases outside the gene matches: 3. The CDR3 totals 14 residues. Germline V lookup: CDR1 MNHEY, CDR2 SMNVEV (reference sequence).

This clonotype has only one observation. A much larger clone is a single base away; this may be a read error. The chain has TRBV28 and TRBJ2-7; the D is unclear. Per the germline V gene, CDR1 is MDHEN and CDR2 is SYDVKM. This CDR3 contains 15 residues. This CDR3 is CASSLGQAYSYVQYF. The CDR3 region has the DNA TGTGCCAGCAGTCTGGGTCAGGCGTACTCCTACGTGCAGTACTTC. Filled out from reference TRBV28 and TRBJ2-7, the complete variable domain reads DVKVTQSSRYLVKRTGEKVFLECVQDMDHENMFWYRQDPGLGLRLIYFSYDVKMKEKGDIPEGYSVSREKKERFSLILESASTNQTSMYLCASSLGQAYSYVQYFGPGTRLTVT.

This clonotype was seen more than once but under ten times. This chain uses TRBV27 with TRBJ1-6; D unclear. Trimming shortened V by 5 bases and J by 7 bases, and 24 bases separated the two germline ends. The germline gives CDR1 MNHEY, CDR2 SMNVEV (reference sequence). This CDR3 has 18 amino acids. CDR3 residues: CASSPTTLTPLGNSPLHF. The CDR3 nucleotides are TGTGCCAGCAGTCCCACCACCCTAACTCCATTGGGGAATTCACCCCTCCACTTT.

In this sample, this clonotype turned up a few times. J is TRBJ2-5 and V is TRBV9, with TRBD2 identical over 10 bases. With 3 bases clipped from V and 1 base from J, the junction kept 9 bases outside the gene matches. Per the germline V gene, CDR1 is SGDLS and CDR2 is YYNGEE. The CDR3 totals 17 residues. The CDR3 DNA sequence: TGTGCCAGCAGCGCGGGGGTGCTAGCGGGGGCCCAAGAGACCCAGTACTTC. Its translation is CASSAGVLAGAQETQYF.

The count of this clonotype is one. A read error may account for a junction end that differs from germline. V gene TRBV4-1 combines with J gene TRBJ1-5; D is perhaps TRBD1 (6 bases). Germline V gene sequence: CDR1 MGHRA, CDR2 YSYEKL. The CDR3 has 16 amino acids. The CDR3 bases are TGCGCCAGCAGCCAAGAACAGGGACAATTGAATCGGCCCCAGCATTTT. Translated: CASSQEQGQLNRPQHF.